These 6 T cell receptor beta chains originate from one sample sequenced in a study of cytomegalovirus exposure and HLA in healthy donors. PCR involved 60 Vbeta and 13 Jbeta primers. This table comes from immunoSEQ multiplex PCR, and its TCRdb copy is limited to in-frame clones, with some not included. Found here are about 50,000 clones; the top ten clones hold around an eighth. Sequenced sample: PBMCs. The receptors originated from an older woman in good health and CMV-seropositive.

The CDR3, as DNA: TGTGCCAGCCTGGGTGCAGGCGAGCAGTACTTC. Translating gives CASLGAGEQYF. The chain has TRBV25-1 and TRBJ2-7; D gene unclear. From germline, CDR1 is MGHDK and CDR2 SYGVNS. V lost 8 bases to trimming and J lost 6 bases, with 11 bases between them. The CDR3 spans 11 residues.

Comments on this clone: Germline and junction disagree at one end, which may indicate a read error. For the CDR3, the DNA is TGCAGCGTTGATTCGAGCTCCGACAATGAGCAGTTCTTC. Its translation: CSVDSSSDNEQFF. The V and J genes are TRBV29-1 and TRBJ2-1; D remains unclear. The CDR3 spans 13 residues. In germline, CDR1 is SQVTM, CDR2 ANQGSEA.

The chain has TRBV18 and TRBJ1-1, with 12 bases matching TRBD1. Germline-derived CDR1 and CDR2 are KGHSH and LQKENI. Trimming took 0 bases from V and 2 from J; bases not matched to a gene: 4. CDR3 length: 17 amino acids. This CDR3 reads CASSPPGQGARNTEAFF. The CDR3 DNA sequence: TGTGCCAGCTCACCACCGGGACAGGGGGCTCGAAACACTGAAGCTTTCTTT.

V and J are TRBV6-5 and TRBJ1-2; a possible D gene is TRBD1 (5 bases). The CDR3 length is 12 residues. V was shortened by 0 bases and J by 7 bases, with 6 bases between the two germline ends. CDR1 MNHEY and CDR2 SVGAGI come from the germline V gene. CDR3 coding DNA: TGTGCCAGCAGTTACTCAGGGGTTGGCTACACCTTC. It specifies CASSYSGVGYTF.

The chain has TRBV7-9 and TRBJ1-1, with D perhaps TRBD1 (6 bases). The CDR3 length is 14 residues. Germline-derived CDR1 and CDR2 are SEHNR and FQNEAQ (reference sequence). V lost 5 bases and J 2 bases, leaving 12 bases between the germline ends. The CDR3 region has the DNA TGTGCCAGCAGCCCCCCGACAGGCAACACTGAAGCTTTCTTT. Protein sequence: CASSPPTGNTEAFF.

The chain joins TRBV5-1 to TRBJ2-7; 10 nucleotides match TRBD1. This CDR3 comprises 17 residues. J lost 0 bases, V lost 2 bases, and 8 bases had no gene match. Germline V gene data show CDR1 as SGHRS and CDR2 as YFSETQ. Here the CDR3 reads CASSFASGTGASYEQYF. DNA of the CDR3: TGCGCCAGCAGCTTCGCCTCCGGGACAGGGGCCTCCTACGAGCAGTACTTC. The full variable domain, rest sourced from reference TRBV5-1 and TRBJ2-7, is KAGVTQTPRYLIKTRGQQVTLSCSPISGHRSVSWYQQTPGQGLQFLFEYFSETQRNKGNFPGRFSGRQFSNSRSEMNVSTLELGDSALYLCASSFASGTGASYEQYFGPGTRLTVT.